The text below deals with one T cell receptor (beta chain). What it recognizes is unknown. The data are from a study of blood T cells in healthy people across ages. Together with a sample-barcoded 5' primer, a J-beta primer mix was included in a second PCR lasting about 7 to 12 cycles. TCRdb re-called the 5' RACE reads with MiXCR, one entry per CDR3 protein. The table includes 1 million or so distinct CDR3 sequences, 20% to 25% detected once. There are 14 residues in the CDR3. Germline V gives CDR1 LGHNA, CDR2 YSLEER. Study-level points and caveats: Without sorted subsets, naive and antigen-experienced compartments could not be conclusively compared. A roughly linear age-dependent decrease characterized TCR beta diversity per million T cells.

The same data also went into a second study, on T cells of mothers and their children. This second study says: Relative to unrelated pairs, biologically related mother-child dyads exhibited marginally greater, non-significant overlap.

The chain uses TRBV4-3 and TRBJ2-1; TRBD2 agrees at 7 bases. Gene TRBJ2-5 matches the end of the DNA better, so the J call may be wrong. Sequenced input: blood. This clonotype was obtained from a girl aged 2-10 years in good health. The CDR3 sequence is CASSPYVGGKTQYF. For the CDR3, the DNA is TGCGCCAGCAGCCCCTACGTGGGGGGGAAGACCCAGTACTTC.